These 11 T cell receptor beta chains share one sample of origin, sequenced in a study of blood T cell repertoires in COVID-19. Generated by immunoSEQ multiplex PCR, the TCRdb table keeps only in-frame clones and is missing some. This sample has approximately 140,000 clones, with about 91% found just once. The specimen was peripheral blood. All receptors come from a human donor in a cohort sampled during active COVID-19.

This sequence joins TRBV9 and TRBJ1-6; the D gene is possibly TRBD1 (5 bases). V lost 1 base and J lost 2, with 13 bases in between. CDR3 size: 17 residues. Germline CDR1 reads SGDLS; CDR2 reads YYNGEE. The CDR3 DNA reads TGTGCCAGCAGCGTAACCCCAGGGCCGGCCTATAATTCACCCCTCCACTTT. As protein: CASSVTPGPAYNSPLHF.

The chain links TRBV27 to TRBJ1-5; D may be TRBD1 (6 bases). V was trimmed by 3 bases and J by 6 bases, leaving 9 bases between them. Germline V gene sequence: CDR1 MNHEY, CDR2 SMNVEV (reference sequence). The CDR3 extends over 13 amino acids. This CDR3 is CASSLLGAQPQHF. The CDR3 nucleotides read TGTGCCAGCAGTTTGTTGGGGGCTCAGCCCCAGCATTTT.

This chain connects TRBV5-5 to TRBJ2-1; a possible D gene is TRBD1 (5 bases). Germline V gene lookup returns CDR1 SGHKS and CDR2 YYEKEE (reference sequence). Trimming pared 4 bases from V and 8 bases from J, leaving 16 bases between. The CDR3 loop spans 14 amino acids. The CDR3 reads CASSIRELPDEQFF. CDR3 nucleotide sequence: TGTGCCAGCAGCATCAGGGAATTACCCGATGAGCAGTTCTTC. Drawing the rest from reference TRBV5-5 and TRBJ2-1, the complete variable domain is DAGVTQSPTHLIKTRGQQVTLRCSPISGHKSVSWYQQVLGQGPQFIFQYYEKEERGRGNFPDRFSARQFPNYSSELNVNALLLGDSALYLCASSIRELPDEQFFGPGTRLTVL.

This clone has only a few counts. The chain couples TRBV6-5 to TRBJ1-1, with TRBD1 matching 8 bases. Germline-derived CDR1 and CDR2 are MNHEY and SVGAGI. V was clipped by 11 bases and J by 0 bases; unmatched bases: 5. This CDR3 comprises 13 residues. CDR3 sequence (DNA): TGTGCCGCTCGGGACAGGATGAACACTGAAGCTTTCTTT. Its protein is CAARDRMNTEAFF.

The chain has TRBV7-8 and TRBJ2-1; 12 bases are a match to TRBD2. Trimming cost V 5 bases and J 6 bases; bases outside gene matches: 11. The CDR3 extends over 17 amino acids. CDR1 and CDR2 from the germline V gene are SGHVS and FQNEAQ. In DNA, the CDR3 is TGTGCCAGCAGCCCTTTGACTAGCGGGGGTATTGCCAATGAGCAGTTCTTC. Translated: CASSPLTSGGIANEQFF.

This chain links TRBV5-6 with TRBJ1-1; tentative D call: TRBD1 (6 bases). V lost 4 bases to trimming and J lost 4 bases, with 11 bases between them. The CDR3 consists of 13 residues. Germline values: CDR1 SGHDT, CDR2 YYEEEE. This CDR3 is CASSPSTGTEAFF. The CDR3 DNA sequence: TGTGCCAGCAGCCCCTCGACAGGCACTGAAGCTTTCTTT.

J is TRBJ2-5 and V is TRBV4-1; D might be TRBD1 (6 bases). Germline V gives CDR1 MGHRA, CDR2 YSYEKL. V lost 4 bases, J lost 5 bases, and 11 bases lay in between. CDR3 size: 13 residues. CDR3 in amino acids: CASSLGGRETQYF. Written as DNA, the CDR3 is TGCGCCAGCAGCCTTGGGGGCCGGGAGACCCAGTACTTC.

The chain has TRBV27 and TRBJ2-1; 8 bases fit TRBD2. The ends lost 4 bases at V and 0 bases at J; junction bases unmatched: 2. There are 15 residues in the CDR3. The germline V gene has CDR1 MNHEY and CDR2 SMNVEV (reference sequence). The CDR3 region has the DNA TGTGCCAGCAGTTCCGGGACTAGCTCCTACAATGAGCAGTTCTTC. Protein: CASSSGTSSYNEQFF.

This clone was observed a few times. The chain carries TRBV19 and TRBJ1-1, with D possibly matching TRBD1 (5 bases). The V end was cut by 9 bases, the J end by 3 bases, with 8 bases between. CDR1 and CDR2 from the germline V gene are LNHDA and SQIVND (reference sequence). This CDR3 contains 11 residues. This CDR3 is CASSGYTEAFF. CDR3 sequence (DNA): TGTGCCAGCTCAGGGTACACTGAAGCTTTCTTT. The full variable domain, its missing parts supplied by reference TRBV19 and TRBJ1-1, is DGGITQSPKYLFRKEGQNVTLSCEQNLNHDAMYWYRQDPGQGLRLIYYSQIVNDFQKGDIAEGYSVSREKKESFPLTVTSAQKNPTAFYLCASSGYTEAFFGQGTRLTVV.

With regard to this clone: Additional DNA sequences in this sample encode the identical CDR3. This chain connects TRBV18 to TRBJ1-2; perhaps TRBD1 as D (5 bases). V shed 3 bases and J shed 1 base, with 6 bases lying between them. Germline CDR1 KGHSH, CDR2 LQKENI. This CDR3 contains 13 residues. The DNA for the CDR3 is TGTGCCAGCTCACCCCAGGGTAACTATGGCTACACCTTC. Its translation is CASSPQGNYGYTF.

The chain uses TRBV18 and TRBJ1-6; D might be TRBD1 (5 bases). V dropped 6 bases and J dropped 13 bases, with 25 bases sitting between them. Germline V gene sequence: CDR1 KGHSH, CDR2 LQKENI. This CDR3 is built from 16 residues. The chain's CDR3 is CASSKGPGNSGAPLHF. CDR3 sequence (DNA): TGTGCCAGCTCCAAAGGGCCAGGGAACTCTGGTGCTCCCCTCCACTTT.